This T cell receptor (beta chain) was sequenced during a study of vaccination and CD4 T cells after COVID-19. The overall study: Participants received two doses of either BNT162b2 or mRNA-1273 vaccine.

This clonotype is classed as medium-sized. The antigen is not known. Sequenced with the Oncomine TCR Beta short-read assay was DNA taken from cultured CD4+ T cells. Researchers extracted genomic DNA from CD4+ T cells that had been cultured. MiXCR, applied by TCRdb to the PCR reads, yields one record per CDR3 protein. Among several thousand distinct CDR3 sequences listed, under 20% were seen once. This CDR3 has 13 residues. CDR1 is SEHNR, CDR2 FQNEAQ, per germline (reference sequence). With 7 bases removed from V and 1 base from J, the gap between germline ends came to 10 bases. Findings and limits, study-wide: In convalescent patients, 304 of 307 vaccine-specific clones were mono-reactive for SARS-CoV-2 spike.

Sample treatment: approximately nine-day PBMC culture with coronavirus spike peptide pools or control peptides (ViraFEST assay). TCR sequencing followed the expansion of antigen-specific T cells with peptide pools in ViraFEST. The receptor comes from a human donor who had recovered from COVID-19. The chain couples TRBV7-9 to TRBJ1-1; D is unclear. Material for sequencing was CD4+ T cells from blood, cultured in vitro. This CDR3 is CASNQGENTEAFF. The CDR3 bases are TGTGCCAGCAACCAAGGTGAGAACACTGAAGCTTTCTTT. Full variable domain (remainder filled in from reference TRBV7-9 and TRBJ1-1): DTGVSQNPRHKITKRGQNVTFRCDPISEHNRLYWYRQTLGQGPEFLTYFQNEAQLEKSRLLSDRFSAERPKGSFSTLEIQRTEQGDSAMYLCASNQGENTEAFFGQGTRLTVV.